Sequencing of this TCR beta chain was carried out in a study of regulatory T cells in long-lasting Graves disease (dated by TCRdb to 2020 to 2023). As for the study more broadly: To count as having persistent Graves' disease, a patient had to have received antithyroid drug treatment for over 5 years with TSH receptor autoantibodies remaining persistently positive. This study used TCR sequencing and RNA sequencing of peripheral blood to compare persistent Graves' disease patients against newly diagnosed Graves' disease patients. The study was registered as a clinical trial and conducted in China. A total of roughly 35 samples underwent TCR sequencing: some 13 from persistent and some 20 from newly diagnosed Graves' disease patients. Antithyroid drugs had been taken for 10 to 13 years on average by persistent Graves' disease patients in the clinical cohort.

Beyond this particular receptor, the publication reports: Because the primary lesion, thyroid tissue, could not be accessed, the study looked at peripheral blood alone. Compared with newly diagnosed patients, persistent Graves' disease patients had lower TCR Shannon entropy and fewer highly expanded clones, which suggests clonal expansion. The small sample size was acknowledged by the authors as a limitation that may reduce accuracy. More public clonotypes were shared among persistent patients (fewer than 3,000) than among newly diagnosed patients (966). Only the TCR beta chain was sequenced and analyzed.

The method was multiplex PCR. Sequencing took place on an Illumina HiSeq 4000. To build TCR beta libraries, CDR3 regions were amplified by Arm-PCR using iRepertoire HTBI primers. Gel purification was performed on PCR products prior to sequencing. The paper's data handling went like this. A total of around 66 TRBV and approximately 13 TRBJ segments were identified across samples and were used for gene usage analysis of CDR3 amino acid clonotypes. COPE and FqMerger were used to merge filtered high-quality paired reads into contigs. BLAST was used to align contigs to IMGT TRBV, TRBD and TRBJ reference genes, and CDR3 was defined according to IMGT. Any clonotype with a frequency above 0.1% was classified as a highly expanded clone. Shannon entropy served as the measure of repertoire diversity, while the Gini coefficient captured V-J evenness. A clonotype was considered public if more than one individual shared it. Using fastp at Q25 and MiXCR, TCRdb reprocessed the public reads and kept productive beta chains. Each entry merges the rows of one CDR3 protein and shows their most common DNA and genes. The V and J calls and clone size come from TCRdb's table, not from the authors' own analysis. In this sample the table shows about 310,000 distinct CDR3 sequences, around a fifth of which occur a single time. Roughly 50% of the sample is in the top ten clones.

This clonotype was detected ten times or more. What this receptor recognizes is not known. No clone much larger than this one lies a single base away; base qualities are absent. Sample time point, as interpreted from the label and publication: persistent/refractory GD, antithyroid drugs over 5 years with positive TRAb. For both TCR sequencing and RNA sequencing, RNA was extracted from PBMCs in TRIzol. Graves' disease was diagnosed according to American Thyroid Association guidelines. The patients came from an endocrinology department in Xi'an, China. Each patient gave around 9 milliliters of peripheral blood, collected in an EDTA anticoagulant tube. Ficoll Paque Plus density gradient separation was used to isolate PBMCs, and no further T cell sorting was done. RNA quality was checked with an Agilent 2100 Bioanalyzer and agarose gel, and concentration with a NanoDrop 2000. This sequence was found in a female donor with Graves disease. The sample in question was peripheral blood mononuclear cells (PBMCs), obtained when the disease was refractory, from a patient treated with antithyroid drugs.

In nucleotides, the sequence is TGTGCCAGCAGCCTATCGACAGGCGGCAATCAGCCCCAGCATTTT. This encodes CASSLSTGGNQPQHF. In this chain, TRBV11-2 is recombined with TRBJ1-5; a weak D assignment points to TRBD1 (6 bases agree). V loses 5 bases of germline sequence and J loses 2 bases, and the interval between the two ends is 13 bases. Based on the germline V gene, the CDR1 and CDR2 sequences are SGHAT and FQNNGV. The CDR3 starts with the cysteine, ends with the phenylalanine, and has 15 residues. The retained sequence is limited to the CDR3, 45 bases, with the frame set at the first base.